The 25 T cell receptor beta chains reported below all come from one sample, sequenced in a study of T cell responses to AZD1222 COVID-19 vaccine (dated by TCRdb to the early 2020s). The library came from the immunoSEQ multiplex PCR assay. TCRdb carries this immuneACCESS record with in-frame sequences only. Its versions omit some clonotypes, under half of them owing to an unresolved V gene in the studies checked, with the rest unexplained. Recorded for this sample are more than 150,000 clones; roughly nine tenths of them occurred a single time. The ten largest clones capture about 1.4% of the sample. Per the publication, the time point label means: baseline before first vaccination. The material sequenced was peripheral blood, taken on day 0 of AZD1222 vaccination. These receptors came from an adult in good health.

CDR3 nucleotide sequence: TGTGCCAGCAGCCCGCAGGGTCGGACTGAAGCTTTCTTT. Encoded protein: CASSPQGRTEAFF. The chain is built from TRBV11-2 and TRBJ1-1, with D tentatively TRBD1 (5 bases). The ends were cut back, 5 bases at V and 5 bases at J, with 12 bases in the middle. Per germline, CDR1 SGHAT and CDR2 FQNNGV. The CDR3 contains 13 residues.

The CDR3: CASSEATRGADYGYTF. The CDR3, as DNA: TGTGCCAGCAGTGAAGCCACAAGGGGCGCCGACTATGGCTACACCTTC. This rearrangement joins TRBV6-1 to TRBJ1-2, with D possibly TRBD1 on 5 matching bases. Germline-derived CDR1 and CDR2 are MNHNS and SASEGT. The CDR3 has 16 residues. V shed 0 bases and J shed 3 bases, with 14 bases lying between them.

The chain links TRBV7-9 to TRBJ1-1, with D maybe TRBD1 (6 bases). V dropped 6 bases and J dropped 0 bases, with 11 bases sitting between them. Germline V gene data show CDR1 as SEHNR and CDR2 as FQNEAQ (reference sequence). The CDR3 covers 14 residues. CDR3 protein: CASRMDRLNTEAFF. The DNA of the CDR3 is TGTGCCAGCAGGATGGACAGATTGAACACTGAAGCTTTCTTT. The entire variable domain, with the rest obtained from reference TRBV7-9 and TRBJ1-1, is as follows: DTGVSQNPRHKITKRGQNVTFRCDPISEHNRLYWYRQTLGQGPEFLTYFQNEAQLEKSRLLSDRFSAERPKGSFSTLEIQRTEQGDSAMYLCASRMDRLNTEAFFGQGTRLTVV.

The chain recombines TRBV15 with TRBJ1-5; a possible D gene is TRBD1 (5 bases). The CDR3 has 16 residues. Trimming cost V 0 bases and J 1 base, with 10 bases left between them. Germline V gives CDR1 LNHNV, CDR2 YYDKDF (reference sequence). The CDR3 nucleotides are TGTGCCACCAGCAGAGAACGGGGGTTCAGCAATCAGCCCCAGCATTTT. This translates into CATSRERGFSNQPQHF.

This clone has more than one count but fewer than ten. The chain joins TRBV2 to TRBJ2-3, with TRBD2 matching 9 bases. CDR3 length: 14 residues. Germline V lookup: CDR1 SNHLY, CDR2 FYNNEI. V trimming: 7 bases; J trimming: 2 bases; junction bases outside the gene matches: 4. The CDR3 DNA reads TGTGCCAGCAAGCTAGCGGGGAACACAGATACGCAGTATTTT. Its protein product is CASKLAGNTDTQYF.

The V and J genes are TRBV9 and TRBJ2-1; TRBD1 agrees at 9 bases. Germline V lookup: CDR1 SGDLS, CDR2 YYNGEE. Germline trimming cut 3 bases from V and 7 bases from J; bases unmatched to any gene: 8. There are 15 residues in the CDR3. CDR3 sequence: CASSETGGAANEQFF. DNA of the CDR3: TGTGCCAGCAGCGAAACAGGGGGCGCGGCGAATGAGCAGTTCTTC.

The table lists this clone with a count of one. The chain's CDR3 is CASSSQGLANYGYTF. The CDR3 DNA is TGTGCCAGCAGTTCACAGGGCCTAGCTAACTATGGCTACACCTTC. The chain couples TRBV6-5 to TRBJ1-2; weak D call: TRBD1 (6 bases). CDR3 size: 15 residues. Germline V gene lookup returns CDR1 MNHEY and CDR2 SVGAGI. The V and J ends lost 4 bases and 0 bases respectively, with 12 bases between them.

This sequence joins TRBV6-5 and TRBJ1-1, with TRBD1 as a possible D gene (5 bases). V was trimmed by 7 bases and J by 1 base, leaving 16 bases between them. This CDR3 has 15 amino acids. Germline V gives CDR1 MNHEY, CDR2 SVGAGI. This CDR3 is CASNTVMGPNTEAFF. CDR3 coding DNA: TGTGCCAGCAACACCGTTATGGGACCGAACACTGAAGCTTTCTTT.

The CDR3 coding sequence is TGTGCCAGCAGTTACGACGACAGGGGTGGCTACACCTTC. This gives the protein CASSYDDRGGYTF. The gene calls are TRBV6-6 and TRBJ1-2; 8 nucleotides match TRBD1. This CDR3 region has 13 residues. Germline V CDR1 and CDR2: MNHNY, SVGAGI (reference sequence). V shed 2 bases and J 7 bases; nucleotides not matched to a gene: 3.

The chain combines TRBV4-1 with TRBJ2-2; 10 bases fit TRBD2. In germline, CDR1 is MGHRA, CDR2 YSYEKL. V lost 2 bases, J lost 3 bases, and 6 bases stayed unmatched. The CDR3 is 17 residues long. This chain's CDR3 is CASSQPSGGPYTGELFF. CDR3 DNA sequence: TGCGCCAGCAGCCAACCTAGCGGGGGCCCCTACACCGGGGAGCTGTTTTTT.

The V and J genes are TRBV2 and TRBJ2-3, with TRBD2 matching 11 bases. The ends lost 6 bases at V and 3 bases at J; junction bases unmatched: 11. The CDR3 totals 17 residues. The germline V gene encodes CDR1 SNHLY and CDR2 FYNNEI. The CDR3 is CASRPPVAGGLTDTQYF. The CDR3 DNA is TGTGCCAGCAGACCCCCCGTAGCGGGGGGGCTGACAGATACGCAGTATTTT.

The V gene is TRBV9, the J gene TRBJ1-2; D not certain. The CDR3 totals 14 residues. Per the germline V gene, CDR1 is SGDLS and CDR2 is YYNGEE. V was cut by 0 bases and J by 7 bases, with 13 bases left in between. The CDR3 loop reads CASSVEETASGYTF. CDR3 coding DNA: TGTGCCAGCAGCGTAGAAGAGACGGCTAGTGGCTACACCTTC.

The chain carries TRBV2 and TRBJ1-2; D not certain. Between the trimmed V and J ends, which lost 1 base and 3 bases, there was a span of 6 bases. The CDR3 spans 13 residues. Germline V gene sequence: CDR1 SNHLY, CDR2 FYNNEI. The CDR3 region has the DNA TGTGCCAGCAGTGAAGGGGAGGACTATGGCTACACCTTC. Encoded protein: CASSEGEDYGYTF.

The genes are TRBV6-5 and TRBJ1-2; D is uncertain. V lost 8 bases and J lost 2, with 15 bases in between. The CDR3 loop spans 14 amino acids. Looked up from germline, CDR1 is MNHEY and CDR2 is SVGAGI. CDR3 in DNA: TGTGCCAGCTACAAGGCGAGAAACAACTATGGCTACACCTTC. Amino acid sequence: CASYKARNNYGYTF.

The chain recombines TRBV7-9 with TRBJ1-2; D remains ambiguous. There are 13 residues in the CDR3. The V and J ends lost 5 bases and 0 bases respectively, with 7 bases between them. The germline gives CDR1 SEHNR, CDR2 FQNEAQ (reference sequence). The CDR3 region is CASSPLANYGYTF. The DNA for the CDR3 is TGTGCCAGCAGCCCATTAGCTAACTATGGCTACACCTTC.

This rearrangement joins TRBV24-1 to TRBJ2-3; maybe TRBD2 (6 bases). The CDR3 is 18 amino acids. The ends were cut back, 2 bases at V and 0 bases at J, with 17 bases in the middle. The germline gives CDR1 KGHDR, CDR2 SFDVKD. In DNA form, the CDR3 reads TGTGCCACCAGTGATTCTAGCGTTAATGGCTATAGCACAGATACGCAGTATTTT. It translates to CATSDSSVNGYSTDTQYF.

The genes are TRBV7-8 and TRBJ2-3; D is perhaps TRBD2 (6 bases). The germline gives CDR1 SGHVS, CDR2 FQNEAQ. The CDR3 sequence is 18 residues long. V shed 2 bases and J shed 3 bases, with 21 bases lying between them. The CDR3 region is CASSLRGPRGATTDTQYF. DNA for the CDR3: TGTGCCAGCAGCTTAAGGGGCCCTCGCGGGGCGACGACAGATACGCAGTATTTT.

The chain has TRBV2 and TRBJ1-6; D unresolved. With 3 bases removed from V and 13 bases from J, the gap between germline ends came to 13 bases. Germline loops: CDR1 SNHLY, CDR2 FYNNEI. This CDR3 spans 13 amino acids. CDR3 sequence: CASSDEGRSPLHF. The CDR3 DNA is TGTGCCAGCAGTGATGAGGGCCGCTCGCCCCTCCACTTT.

The chain combines TRBV21-1 with TRBJ1-3. TRBV21-1 is shown as a pseudogene. This CDR3 has 15 residues. The CDR3 DNA reads TGTGCCAGCAGCAAAGGCGGGGCCTCTGGAAACACCATATATTTT. Its translation: CASSKGGASGNTIYF.

The gene calls are TRBV5-6 and TRBJ1-5, with D maybe TRBD1 (5 bases). Trimming removed 4 bases from V and 10 bases from J, with 12 bases in between. This CDR3 is built from 12 residues. Germline V lookup: CDR1 SGHDT, CDR2 YYEEEE. CDR3 amino acids: CASSIGDLPQHF. CDR3 bases: TGTGCCAGCAGCATAGGGGACCTTCCCCAGCATTTT.

The chain carries TRBV30 and TRBJ2-3; the D is unclear. Germline V gives CDR1 GTSNPN, CDR2 SVGIG (reference sequence). This CDR3 has 15 residues. Trimming took 0 bases from V and 2 from J, leaving 12 bases between them. The CDR3 region is CAWSVSRFVTDTQYF. In DNA, the CDR3 is TGTGCCTGGAGTGTTTCAAGGTTTGTCACAGATACGCAGTATTTT. The entire variable domain, with the rest obtained from reference TRBV30 and TRBJ2-3, is as follows: SQTIHQWPATLVQPVGSPLSLECTVEGTSNPNLYWYRQAAGRGLQLLFYSVGIGQISSEVPQNLSASRPQDRQFILSSKKLLLSDSGFYLCAWSVSRFVTDTQYFGPGTRLTVL.

The chain couples TRBV6-5 to TRBJ2-7, with TRBD2 identical over 8 bases. The CDR3 runs to 15 residues. V lost 0 bases and J lost 2; bases outside the gene matches: 3. The V gene's germline CDR1 is MNHEY and CDR2 SVGAGI. CDR3 DNA: TGTGCCAGCAGTTACTCAACGGGGGGGGCCTACGAGCAGTACTTC. It is translated as CASSYSTGGAYEQYF.

The J gene is TRBJ2-1, the V gene TRBV2; D call uncertain. Germline values: CDR1 SNHLY, CDR2 FYNNEI. This CDR3 has 12 residues. Between the trimmed V and J ends, which lost 4 bases and 9 bases, there was a span of 10 bases. The CDR3 reads CASSVLRGEQFF. The CDR3 coding sequence is TGTGCCAGCAGTGTTTTGAGAGGTGAGCAGTTCTTC.

The V and J genes are TRBV7-9 and TRBJ2-7; TRBD1 matches 7 bases. Germline trimming cut 3 bases from V and 3 bases from J; bases unmatched to any gene: 8. The germline V gene has CDR1 SEHNR and CDR2 FQNEAQ (reference sequence). This CDR3 comprises 15 residues. The CDR3: CASSLGQISLYEQYF. CDR3 nucleotide sequence: TGTGCCAGCAGCTTGGGACAGATATCTCTCTACGAGCAGTACTTC.

The chain recombines TRBV4-2 with TRBJ1-3; no clear D gene. Per the germline V gene, CDR1 is LGHNA and CDR2 is YNFKEQ. The CDR3 loop spans 14 amino acids. V shed 4 bases and J shed 4 bases, with 11 bases lying between them. The CDR3, as DNA: TGTGCCAGCAGCCCCAGCATGACAGGAAACACCATATATTTT. This codes for CASSPSMTGNTIYF.